The 22 T cell receptor beta chains reported below all come from one sample, sequenced in a study of blood T cell repertoires in COVID-19. Assay: immunoSEQ multiplex PCR; the TCRdb copy retains only in-frame clones and omits some. Found here are a few hundred thousand clones, around 92% of them singletons; the top ten hold roughly 6.7%. The source material was peripheral blood. The receptors derive from a man aged 18 to 35 who had recovered from COVID-19.

The rearrangement uses TRBV5-1 and TRBJ2-2, with D perhaps matching TRBD1 (5 bases). Germline assignment: CDR1 SGHRS and CDR2 YFSETQ. Trimming shortened V by 0 bases and J by 6 bases, and 18 bases separated the two germline ends. The CDR3 extends over 17 amino acids. The CDR3 sequence is CASSLAIETARAGELFF. The CDR3 nucleotides are TGCGCCAGCAGCTTGGCCATCGAGACAGCCCGTGCCGGGGAGCTGTTTTTT.

The genes are TRBV18 and TRBJ1-2; 8 nucleotides match TRBD1. CDR1 KGHSH and CDR2 LQKENI come from the germline V gene. V trimming: 5 bases; J trimming: 1 base; junction bases outside the gene matches: 9. The CDR3 has 16 residues. The CDR3 protein is CASSNEQGGINYGYTF. The DNA of the CDR3 is TGTGCCAGCTCAAACGAACAGGGGGGGATTAACTATGGCTACACCTTC.

The rearrangement links TRBV9 to TRBJ1-2; perhaps TRBD1 as D (6 bases). The CDR3 is 15 residues long. V was pared by 3 bases and J by 7 bases, with 19 bases between. CDR1 and CDR2 (germline): SGDLS, YYNGEE. CDR3 amino acids: CASSESEGVWGGYTF. DNA for the CDR3: TGTGCCAGCAGCGAGTCCGAGGGGGTCTGGGGTGGCTACACCTTC.

The J gene is TRBJ1-1, the V gene TRBV11-1; D may be TRBD1 (5 bases). Trimming took 5 bases from V and 11 from J, leaving 15 bases between them. The germline V gene has CDR1 SGHAT and CDR2 FQDESV (reference sequence). The CDR3 runs 12 residues. DNA for the CDR3: TGTGCCAGCAGCCCCTCTCGGGGGTTGGCTTTCTTT. It is translated as CASSPSRGLAFF.

The V gene is TRBV18, the J gene TRBJ2-1; 11 nucleotides align to TRBD2. V lost 4 bases, J lost 13 bases, and 3 bases stayed unmatched. This CDR3 comprises 12 residues. Per the germline V gene, CDR1 is KGHSH and CDR2 is LQKENI. The chain's CDR3 is CASSQTSGRQFF. In DNA, the CDR3 is TGTGCCAGCTCACAAACTAGCGGGAGACAGTTCTTC.

V usage is TRBV30 and J usage is TRBJ1-6; D might be TRBD1 (5 bases). Deletions cut 5 bases from V and 8 bases from J, with 13 bases between. The germline gives CDR1 GTSNPN, CDR2 SVGIG (reference sequence). The CDR3 totals 13 residues. CDR3 residues: CAWERGGHSPLHF. The CDR3 nucleotides read TGTGCCTGGGAAAGGGGAGGTCATTCACCCCTCCACTTT.

This clone appeared once. V is TRBV25-1 and J is TRBJ2-1; TRBD2 matches 9 bases. The CDR3 is 16 amino acids. V lost 8 bases, J lost 8 bases, and 16 bases stayed unmatched. CDR1 and CDR2 from the germline V gene are MGHDK and SYGVNS. The CDR3 sequence: CASSSSGRSLRDEQFF. The CDR3 nucleotides are TGTGCCAGCTCGTCCAGCGGGAGGTCTTTGAGGGATGAGCAGTTCTTC.

CDR3 DNA sequence: TGTGCCAGCAGCGTAGGGGCGGGAGCGGGGATTAATGAGCAGTTCTTC. Translation: CASSVGAGAGINEQFF. The chain couples TRBV9 to TRBJ2-1; 7 bases are a match to TRBD2. The trim removed 0 bases at V and 7 bases at J, leaving 10 bases unmatched. The CDR3 runs to 16 residues. Germline V CDR1 and CDR2: SGDLS, YYNGEE.

This rearrangement joins TRBV12-3 or TRBV12-4 to TRBJ1-2; 7 bases map to TRBD1. V lost 1 base and J lost 6; bases outside the gene matches: 2. The CDR3 covers 13 residues. This CDR3 reads CASSLDRGDGYTF. The DNA of the CDR3 is TGTGCCAGCAGTTTAGACAGGGGCGATGGCTACACCTTC.

The chain joins TRBV4-1 to TRBJ2-5; 8 nucleotides match TRBD1. The germline V gene encodes CDR1 MGHRA and CDR2 YSYEKL. The CDR3 has 15 amino acids. The V and J ends lost 1 base and 1 base, in that order; junction bases with no gene match: 2. The CDR3, as DNA: TGCGCCAGCAGCCAAGGGGACAGGCGCCAAGAGACCCAGTACTTC. Protein product: CASSQGDRRQETQYF.

This clone occurred once. V gene TRBV2 combines with J gene TRBJ2-3, with 8 bases matching TRBD1. Germline V CDR1 and CDR2: SNHLY, FYNNEI. The length of the CDR3 is 16 residues. J gave up 4 bases and V 9 bases, and 15 bases lay outside the gene matches. CDR3 nucleotides: TGTGCCAGTCTACCCCCCGGGACAGGCACGGCAGATACGCAGTATTTT. Encoded protein: CASLPPGTGTADTQYF.

The V gene is TRBV27, the J gene TRBJ2-7; D is ambiguous. The CDR3 totals 11 residues. Trimming took off 3 bases at V and 7 bases at J, with 7 bases between the two ends. Germline V gene lookup returns CDR1 MNHEY and CDR2 SMNVEV (reference sequence). CDR3 coding DNA: TGTGCCAGCAGTTTTCTCGGGGAGCAGTACTTC. This codes for CASSFLGEQYF.

The chain employs TRBV9 and TRBJ1-1; 9 positions match TRBD1. The germline V gene has CDR1 SGDLS and CDR2 YYNGEE. After removal of 3 bases from V and 5 bases from J, the junction contained 8 bases not matched to a gene. This CDR3 comprises 15 residues. This CDR3 reads CASSELDRGWTEAFF. CDR3 in DNA: TGTGCCAGCAGCGAACTCGACAGGGGGTGGACTGAAGCTTTCTTT.

This clone has a handful of counts. V is TRBV7-9 and J is TRBJ1-1, with D unresolved. V lost 2 bases to trimming and J lost 1 base, with 11 bases between them. Germline-derived CDR1 and CDR2 are SEHNR and FQNEAQ (reference sequence). This CDR3 comprises 15 residues. The CDR3 sequence: CASSLLRVRNTEAFF. CDR3 in DNA: TGTGCCAGCAGCTTATTGAGAGTAAGGAACACTGAAGCTTTCTTT.

The chain employs TRBV3-1 (or the pseudogene TRBV3-2) and TRBJ2-1, with D tentatively TRBD2 (6 bases). Trimming removed 1 base from V and 3 bases from J, with 10 bases in between. The CDR3 length is 15 residues. Per the germline V gene, CDR1 is LGHDT and CDR2 is YNNKEL (reference sequence). In nucleotides, the CDR3 is TGTGCCAGCAGCCAAGGGCTAGCGCACTACAATGAGCAGTTCTTC. Translating gives CASSQGLAHYNEQFF.

The rearrangement links TRBV19 to TRBJ2-2, with D hard to call. V was cut by 1 base and J by 4 bases, with 7 bases left in between. Germline CDR1 and CDR2: LNHDA and SQIVND (reference sequence). CDR3 size: 14 residues. Here the CDR3 DNA reads TGTGCCAGTAGTATAGGTGGGCGCACCGGGGAGCTGTTTTTT. Residues: CASSIGGRTGELFF.

This chain links TRBV18 with TRBJ2-7, with a weak D call TRBD1 (6 bases). The CDR3 extends over 15 amino acids. Trimming pared 1 base from V and 2 bases from J, leaving 12 bases between. In germline, CDR1 is KGHSH, CDR2 LQKENI. The DNA of the CDR3 is TGTGCCAGCTCACCACAACAGGGTAACACCTACGAGCAGTACTTC. It yields the protein CASSPQQGNTYEQYF.

CDR3 coding DNA: TGTGCCAGCCGTGGTCCGGGACAGGGGTGGGAGGGCACTGAAGCTTTCTTT. It is translated as CASRGPGQGWEGTEAFF. This chain joins TRBV27 and TRBJ1-1; 10 nucleotides agree with TRBD1. CDR3 length: 17 amino acids. The junction had 16 bases not matched to a gene; V was cut back by 8 bases and J by 4 bases. CDR1 is MNHEY, CDR2 SMNVEV, per germline (reference sequence).

The chain recombines TRBV7-2 with TRBJ2-7; D possibly corresponds to TRBD1 (6 bases). V lost 1 base, J lost 0 bases, and 10 bases lay in between. CDR3 length equals 15 residues. The germline V gene encodes CDR1 SGHTA and CDR2 FQGNSA. The CDR3 here is CASSLVADSSYEQYF. In nucleotides, the CDR3 is TGTGCCAGCAGCTTAGTGGCGGACAGCTCCTACGAGCAGTACTTC.

This chain joins TRBV14 and TRBJ1-6, with TRBD1 matching over 11 bases. Germline V lookup: CDR1 SGHDN, CDR2 FVKESK. This CDR3 contains 18 residues. J lost 10 bases, V lost 1 base, and 12 bases had no gene match. The CDR3 sequence is CASSQGSGQGARDSPLHF. Written as DNA, the CDR3 is TGTGCCAGCAGCCAAGGATCCGGACAGGGGGCGCGGGACTCACCCCTCCACTTT.

The sample holds one count of this clone. The chain joins TRBV7-8 to TRBJ2-3; weak D call: TRBD2 (6 bases). Germline CDR1 SGHVS, CDR2 FQNEAQ. V was pared by 1 base and J by 15 bases, with 20 bases between. This CDR3 has 14 amino acids. As DNA, the CDR3 is TGTGCCAGCAGCTTAGTCGGACCTAGCGAAGTTTCATATTTT. Encoded protein: CASSLVGPSEVSYF.

The rearrangement joins TRBV23-1 to TRBJ2-1; maybe TRBD1 (6 bases). TRBV23-1 is an ORF, with its function uncertain. This CDR3 has 17 amino acids. V shed 0 bases and J shed 3 bases, with 15 bases lying between them. CDR3 in amino acids: CASSQSRPGQLYNEQFF. CDR3 coding DNA: TGCGCCAGCAGTCAATCTCGGCCGGGACAACTCTACAATGAGCAGTTCTTC.